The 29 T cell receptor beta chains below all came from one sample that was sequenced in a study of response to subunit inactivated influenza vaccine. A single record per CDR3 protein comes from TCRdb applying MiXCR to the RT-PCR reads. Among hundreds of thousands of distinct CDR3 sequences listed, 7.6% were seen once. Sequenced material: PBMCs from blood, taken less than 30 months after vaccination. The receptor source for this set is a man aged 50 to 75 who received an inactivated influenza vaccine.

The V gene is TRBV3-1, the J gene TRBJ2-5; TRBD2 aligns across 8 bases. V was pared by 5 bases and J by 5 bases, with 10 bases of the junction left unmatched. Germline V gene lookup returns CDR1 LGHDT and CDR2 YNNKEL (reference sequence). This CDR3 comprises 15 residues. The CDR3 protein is CASSASVSSGETQYF. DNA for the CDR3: TGTGCCAGCAGCGCAAGCGTTTCTAGCGGGGAGACCCAGTACTTC.

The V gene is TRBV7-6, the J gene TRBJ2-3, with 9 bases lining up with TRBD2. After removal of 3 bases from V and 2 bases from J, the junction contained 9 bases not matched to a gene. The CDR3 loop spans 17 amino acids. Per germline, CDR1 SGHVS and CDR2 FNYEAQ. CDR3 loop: CASSLSPSGRPTDTQYF. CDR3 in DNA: TGTGCCAGCAGCTTGTCTCCCAGCGGGAGGCCCACAGATACGCAGTATTTT.

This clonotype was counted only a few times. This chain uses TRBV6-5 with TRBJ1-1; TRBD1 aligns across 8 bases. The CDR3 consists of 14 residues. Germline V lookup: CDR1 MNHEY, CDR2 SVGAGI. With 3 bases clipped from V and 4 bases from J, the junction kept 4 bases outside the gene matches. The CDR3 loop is CASSYTGGGTEAFF. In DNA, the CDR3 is TGTGCCAGCAGTTATACAGGGGGTGGCACTGAAGCTTTCTTT.

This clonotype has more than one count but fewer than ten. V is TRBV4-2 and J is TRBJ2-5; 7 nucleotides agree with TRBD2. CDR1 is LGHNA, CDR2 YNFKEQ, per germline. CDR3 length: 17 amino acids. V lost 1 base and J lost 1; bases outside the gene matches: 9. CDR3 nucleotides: TGTGCCAGCAGCCAAGGTTTTACGGGAGGAATCCAAGAGACCCAGTACTTC. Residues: CASSQGFTGGIQETQYF.

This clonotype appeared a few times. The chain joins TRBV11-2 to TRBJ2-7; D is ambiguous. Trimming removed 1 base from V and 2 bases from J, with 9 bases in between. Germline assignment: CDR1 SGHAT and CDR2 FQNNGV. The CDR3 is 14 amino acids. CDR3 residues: CASSLGLGTYEQYF. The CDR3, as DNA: TGTGCCAGCAGCTTAGGTCTCGGAACCTACGAGCAGTACTTC.

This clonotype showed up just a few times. The CDR3 bases are TGTGCCAGCAGCTTTCCTGGGACAACCCGAACCAGGGAGCTGTTTTTT. This encodes CASSFPGTTRTRELFF. V gene TRBV11-2 combines with J gene TRBJ2-2; D possibly corresponds to TRBD1 (6 bases). The germline CDR1 and CDR2 sequences are SGHAT and FQNNGV. This CDR3 is 16 amino acids long. The germline V and J ends were trimmed by 3 bases and 9 bases, with 20 bases remaining between them.

CDR3 loop: CASSPLSGVSTDTQYF. For the CDR3, the DNA is TGTGCCAGCAGCCCCCTTAGCGGGGTTAGCACAGATACGCAGTATTTT. The chain links TRBV11-2 to TRBJ2-3; 8 positions agree with TRBD2. CDR3 length equals 16 residues. J lost 0 bases, V lost 5 bases, and 7 bases had no gene match. In germline, CDR1 is SGHAT, CDR2 FQNNGV.

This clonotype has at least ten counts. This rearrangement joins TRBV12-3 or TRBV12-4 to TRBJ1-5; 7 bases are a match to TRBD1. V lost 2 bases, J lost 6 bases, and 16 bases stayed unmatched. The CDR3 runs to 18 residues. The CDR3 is CASSLKWGQGVFGQPQHF. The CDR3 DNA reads TGTGCCAGCAGTTTAAAGTGGGGGCAGGGGGTTTTTGGTCAGCCCCAGCATTTT.

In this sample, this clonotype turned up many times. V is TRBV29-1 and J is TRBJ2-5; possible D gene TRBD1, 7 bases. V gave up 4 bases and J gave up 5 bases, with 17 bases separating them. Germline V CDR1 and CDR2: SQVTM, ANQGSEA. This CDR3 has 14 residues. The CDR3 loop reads CSVAPLTGRETQYF. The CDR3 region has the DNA TGCAGCGTTGCCCCCTTGACAGGGAGGGAGACCCAGTACTTC.

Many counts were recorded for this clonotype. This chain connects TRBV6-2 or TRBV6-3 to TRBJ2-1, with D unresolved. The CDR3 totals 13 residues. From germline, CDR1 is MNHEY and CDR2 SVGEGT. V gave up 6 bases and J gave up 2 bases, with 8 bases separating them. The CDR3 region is CASRDGPYNEQFF. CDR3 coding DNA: TGTGCCAGCAGGGACGGGCCCTACAATGAGCAGTTCTTC.

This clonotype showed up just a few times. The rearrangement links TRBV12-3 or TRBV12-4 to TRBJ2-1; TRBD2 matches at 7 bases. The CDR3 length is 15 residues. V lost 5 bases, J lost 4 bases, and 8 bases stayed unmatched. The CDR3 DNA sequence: TGTGCCAGCAGTACGGCCAGCGGGGTTTACAATGAGCAGTTCTTC. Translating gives CASSTASGVYNEQFF.

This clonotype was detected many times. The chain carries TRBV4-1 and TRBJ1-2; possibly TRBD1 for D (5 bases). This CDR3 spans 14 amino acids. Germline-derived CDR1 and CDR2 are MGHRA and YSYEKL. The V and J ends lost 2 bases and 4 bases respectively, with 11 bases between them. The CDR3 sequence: CASSQIQDIYGYTF. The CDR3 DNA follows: TGCGCCAGCAGCCAAATACAGGATATCTATGGCTACACCTTC.

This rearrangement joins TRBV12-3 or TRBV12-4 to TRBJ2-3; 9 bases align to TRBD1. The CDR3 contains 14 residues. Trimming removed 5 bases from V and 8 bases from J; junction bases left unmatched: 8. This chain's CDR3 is CASSRGQGIGTQYF. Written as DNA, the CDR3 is TGTGCCAGCAGTCGCGGACAGGGGATTGGTACGCAGTATTTT.

The DNA of the CDR3 is TGTGCCAGCAGTGAATTTAAGGGGACAGGGGAAGAGACCCAGTACTTC. Translated: CASSEFKGTGEETQYF. The J gene is TRBJ2-5, the V gene TRBV25-1, with 10 bases fitting TRBD1. V was clipped by 1 base and J by 3 bases; unmatched bases: 5. Germline CDR1 reads MGHDK; CDR2 reads SYGVNS. This CDR3 comprises 16 residues.

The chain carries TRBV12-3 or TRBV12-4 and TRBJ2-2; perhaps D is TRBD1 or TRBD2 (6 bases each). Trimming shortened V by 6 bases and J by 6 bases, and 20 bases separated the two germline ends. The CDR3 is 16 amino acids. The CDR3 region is CASSPMGGAAAGELFF. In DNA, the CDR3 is TGTGCCAGCAGCCCAATGGGGGGCGCCGCGGCCGGGGAGCTGTTTTTT.

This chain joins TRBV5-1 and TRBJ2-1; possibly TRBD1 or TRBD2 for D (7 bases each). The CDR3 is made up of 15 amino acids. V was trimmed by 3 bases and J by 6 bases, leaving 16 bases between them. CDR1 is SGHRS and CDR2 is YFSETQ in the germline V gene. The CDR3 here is CASSSQGGNANEQFF. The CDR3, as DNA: TGCGCCAGCAGCTCCCAGGGGGGGAATGCCAATGAGCAGTTCTTC.

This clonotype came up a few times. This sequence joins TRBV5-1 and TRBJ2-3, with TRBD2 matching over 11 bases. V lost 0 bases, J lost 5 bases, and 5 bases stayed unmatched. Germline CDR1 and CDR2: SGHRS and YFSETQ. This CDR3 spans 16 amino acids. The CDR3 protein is CASSLGSSGGGDTQYF. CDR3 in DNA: TGCGCCAGCAGCTTGGGAAGTAGCGGGGGGGGAGATACGCAGTATTTT.

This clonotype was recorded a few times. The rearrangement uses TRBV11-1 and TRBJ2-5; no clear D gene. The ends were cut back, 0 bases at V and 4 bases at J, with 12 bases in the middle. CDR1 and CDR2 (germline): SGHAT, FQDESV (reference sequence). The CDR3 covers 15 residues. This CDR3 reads CASSLARDLRETQYF. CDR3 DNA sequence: TGTGCCAGCAGCTTAGCCCGAGATCTCCGAGAGACCCAGTACTTC.

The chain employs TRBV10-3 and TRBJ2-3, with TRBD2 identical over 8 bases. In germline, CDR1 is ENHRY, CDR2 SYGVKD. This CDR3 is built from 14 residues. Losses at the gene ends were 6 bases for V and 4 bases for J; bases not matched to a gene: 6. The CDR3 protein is CAISERGQADTQYF. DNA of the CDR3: TGTGCCATCAGCGAGCGGGGGCAGGCAGATACGCAGTATTTT.

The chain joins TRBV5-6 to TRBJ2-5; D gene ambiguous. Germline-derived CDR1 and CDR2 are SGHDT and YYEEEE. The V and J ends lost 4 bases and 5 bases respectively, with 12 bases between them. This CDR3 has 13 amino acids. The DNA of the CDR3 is TGTGCCAGCAGCCTTGGGCCGCTGGAGACCCAGTACTTC. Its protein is CASSLGPLETQYF.

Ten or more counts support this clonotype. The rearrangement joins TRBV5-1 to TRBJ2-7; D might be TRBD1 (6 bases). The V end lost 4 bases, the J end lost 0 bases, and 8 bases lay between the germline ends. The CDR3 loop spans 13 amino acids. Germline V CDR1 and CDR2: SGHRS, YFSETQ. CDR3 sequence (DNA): TGCGCCAGCAGCCGGGACACCTCCTACGAGCAGTACTTC. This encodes CASSRDTSYEQYF.

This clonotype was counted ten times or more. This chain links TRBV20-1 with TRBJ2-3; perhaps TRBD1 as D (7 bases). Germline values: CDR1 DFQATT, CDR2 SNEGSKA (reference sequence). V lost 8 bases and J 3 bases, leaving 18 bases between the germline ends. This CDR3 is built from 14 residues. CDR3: CSSAGGGATDTQYF. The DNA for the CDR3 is TGCAGTTCAGCCGGAGGGGGCGCGACAGATACGCAGTATTTT.

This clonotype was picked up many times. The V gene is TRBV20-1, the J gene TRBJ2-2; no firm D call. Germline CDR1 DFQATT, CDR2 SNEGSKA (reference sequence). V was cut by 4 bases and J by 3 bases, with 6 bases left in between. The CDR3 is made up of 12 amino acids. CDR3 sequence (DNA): TGCAGTGCTAAGAATGACACCGGGGAGCTGTTTTTT. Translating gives CSAKNDTGELFF.

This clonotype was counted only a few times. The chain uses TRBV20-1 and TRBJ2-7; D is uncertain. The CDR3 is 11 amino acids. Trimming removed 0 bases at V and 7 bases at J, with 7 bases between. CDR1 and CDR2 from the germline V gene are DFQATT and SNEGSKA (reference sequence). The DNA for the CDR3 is TGCAGTGCTAGAGAGGGTTGGGAGCAGTACTTC. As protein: CSAREGWEQYF.

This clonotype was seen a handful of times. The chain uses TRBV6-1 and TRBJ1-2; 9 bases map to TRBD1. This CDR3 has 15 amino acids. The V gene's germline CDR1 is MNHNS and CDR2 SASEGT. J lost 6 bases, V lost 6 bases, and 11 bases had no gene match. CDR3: CASRIQGAADDGYTF. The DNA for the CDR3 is TGTGCCAGCAGAATACAGGGGGCCGCGGACGATGGCTACACCTTC.

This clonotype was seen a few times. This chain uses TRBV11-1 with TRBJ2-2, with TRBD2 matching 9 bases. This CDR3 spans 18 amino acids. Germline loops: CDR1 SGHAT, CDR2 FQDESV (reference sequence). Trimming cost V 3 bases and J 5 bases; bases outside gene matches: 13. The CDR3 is CASSFGLASGKSTGELFF. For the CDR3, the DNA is TGTGCCAGCAGCTTCGGCCTAGCTAGCGGGAAGAGTACCGGGGAGCTGTTTTTT.

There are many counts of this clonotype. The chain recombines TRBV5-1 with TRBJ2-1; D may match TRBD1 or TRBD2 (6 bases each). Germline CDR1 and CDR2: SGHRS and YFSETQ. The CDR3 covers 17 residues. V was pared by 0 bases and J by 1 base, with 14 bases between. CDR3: CASSLADGGWSYNEQFF. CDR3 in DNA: TGCGCCAGCAGCTTGGCCGACGGGGGCTGGTCCTACAATGAGCAGTTCTTC.

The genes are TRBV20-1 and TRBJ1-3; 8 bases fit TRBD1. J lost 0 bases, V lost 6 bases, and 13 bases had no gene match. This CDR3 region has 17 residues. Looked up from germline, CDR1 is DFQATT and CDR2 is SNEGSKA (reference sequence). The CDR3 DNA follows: TGCAGTGCGTGGGACAGGTCCCTTACAGTCTCTGGAAACACCATATATTTT. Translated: CSAWDRSLTVSGNTIYF.

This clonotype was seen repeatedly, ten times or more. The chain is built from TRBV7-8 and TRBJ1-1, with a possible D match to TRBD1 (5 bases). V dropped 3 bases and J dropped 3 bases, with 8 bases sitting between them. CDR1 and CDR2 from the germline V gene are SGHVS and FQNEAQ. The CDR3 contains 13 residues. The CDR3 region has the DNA TGTGCCAGCAGCTTGAAAGGGGACACTGAAGCTTTCTTT. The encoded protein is CASSLKGDTEAFF.